This T cell receptor beta chain was retrieved from a study of blood T cell repertoires in COVID-19. Study background: Samples came from the United States, Italy and Spain, spanning acute and convalescent COVID-19. T cells, B-cell-depleted T cells, or PBMCs supplied cDNA or gDNA.

CDR1 is SGHRS and CDR2 is YFSETQ in the germline V gene. The CDR3 consists of 17 residues. With 2 bases clipped from V and 2 bases from J, the junction kept 9 bases outside the gene matches. Grouping used clinical history reported by participants in a survey and questionnaire. In the authors' workflow: The authors estimated nucleated cell counts from reference gene primer amplification. Clones were sequenced by immunoSEQ multiplex PCR, and TCRdb holds only the in-frame ones, with some missing. Clonal size and the V and J genes are those of that table, whereas D and trimming came from the DNA. Here the sample spans 120,000 to 150,000 clones, approximately 90% being singletons.

The sample taken for sequencing was PBMCs or T cells enriched from blood (not recorded which). The rearrangement links TRBV5-1 to TRBJ2-3, with 9 bases lining up with TRBD2. This clonotype was obtained from a woman aged 25 to 39 with acute COVID-19. CDR3 loop: CASSFGTSGWNTDTQYF. Here the CDR3 DNA reads TGCGCCAGCAGCTTCGGCACTAGCGGGTGGAACACAGATACGCAGTATTTT.